This T cell receptor (beta chain) was recovered during a study of beta chain features in type 1 diabetes. At the level of the study: In age, gender and cell yields, patients were similar to healthy donors.

About this clone itself: Its antigen is undetermined.

On average, the one heparinised blood draw given by each donor was approximately 120 mL. The authors reverse transcribed all of the isolated RNA, so sequencing captured expressed TCRB transcripts. Clones were sequenced by immunoSEQ multiplex PCR, and TCRdb holds only the in-frame ones, with some missing. The sample lists about 130,000 clones, around 8.7% occurring once. Study observations and caveats: The VDJ junctions of type 1 diabetes patients carried fewer insertions and more deletions. Among patients, naive, central memory and Treg TCRB repertoires appeared more similar than among healthy donors.

V lost 3 bases and J 2 bases, leaving 21 bases between the germline ends. CDR3 length equals 17 residues. The V gene's germline CDR1 is SGHNT and CDR2 YYREEE (reference sequence). Source material: central memory CD4+ T cells from blood. The chain joins TRBV5-4 to TRBJ2-7, with D perhaps TRBD2 (6 bases). This clonotype was obtained from a man aged 18 to 30 in good health. CDR3 in amino acids: CASSSREAARGAYEQYF. The DNA of the CDR3 is TGTGCCAGCAGCTCCCGTGAGGCGGCGCGGGGAGCCTACGAGCAGTACTTC.